Sequencing of this T cell receptor (beta chain) was carried out in a study of cytotoxic CD8 clonotypes in ibrutinib-treated CLL. Regarding the study as a whole: Baseline clonality, higher than in age-matched healthy donors, tracked circulating CD8+ T-cell counts. Progressing patients had sampling times that differed from those of sustained-remission patients.

This CDR3 region has 11 residues. Germline V CDR1 and CDR2: GTSNPN, SVGIG (reference sequence). V dropped 2 bases and J dropped 2 bases, with 3 bases sitting between them. The intended depth for sequencing was 1 in 200,000 to 1 in 1 million T cells. Only in-frame clones appear in the TCRdb table, and some are missing; sequencing was by immunoSEQ multiplex PCR. The repertoire holds a few hundred thousand clones, with about 80% as singletons. For this clone: The target antigen is unknown. The sample holds other DNA sequences that translate to the same CDR3.

This chain connects TRBV30 to TRBJ1-1, with D uncertain. The receptor was derived from a human donor with chronic lymphocytic leukemia. The material was PBMCs, obtained before ibrutinib treatment. The chain's CDR3 is CAWSRNTEAFF. CDR3 nucleotide sequence: TGTGCCTGGAGTCGAAACACTGAAGCTTTCTTT.